These T cell receptor beta chains were read from a single sample in a study of T cells in Graves' hyperthyroidism and ophthalmopathy. TCRdb used MiXCR to reprocess the multiplex PCR reads, holding one entry per CDR3 protein. Among hundreds of thousands of distinct CDR3 sequences listed, about 20% were seen once. Sequences were obtained from blood. The origin of the receptors is a young man with Graves' ophthalmopathy. Both conserved end residues are part of each CDR3. A D gene is named only where the DNA matches it firmly. Size tells how often a clone was seen (once, few, many) or the class of an expanded clone, and some rows leave it out.

abundance,j_gene,v_gene,d_gene,CDR3aa,CDR3nt
-,TRBJ2-1,TRBV12-5,TRBD2,CASGTRLAGEDYNEQFF,TGTGCTAGTGGTACCCGCCTAGCGGGAGAGGACTACAATGAGCAGTTCTTC
few,TRBJ1-1,TRBV7-9,-,CATGGRRLNTEAFF,TGTGCCACCGGCGGTCGGCGGCTGAACACTGAAGCTTTCTTT
-,TRBJ2-7,TRBV19,-,CASSIVGSSYEQYF,TGTGCCAGTAGTATAGTAGGCAGCTCCTACGAGCAGTACTTC
many,TRBJ2-7,TRBV7-9,-,CASSSLGISYEQYF,TGTGCCAGCAGCTCCCTCGGTATCTCCTACGAGCAGTACTTC
-,TRBJ2-6,TRBV7-3,-,CASSLNMQISGANVLTF,TGTGCCAGCAGCCTTAACATGCAGATCTCTGGGGCCAACGTCCTGACTTTC
-,TRBJ2-1,TRBV6-1,TRBD2,CASSRLTSGSRNEQFF,TGTGCCAGCAGTCGCCTCACTAGCGGGAGTCGCAATGAGCAGTTCTTC
many,TRBJ1-2,TRBV28,-,CASRTPGYGYTF,TGTGCCAGCAGGACGCCGGGGTATGGCTACACCTTC
-,TRBJ2-7,TRBV5-1,-,CASSLAGDGEYEQYF,TGCGCCAGCAGCTTGGCAGGGGACGGCGAATACGAGCAGTACTTC
few,TRBJ2-3,TRBV14,-,CASSHYSTTDTQYF,TGTGCCAGCAGCCATTACTCAACCACAGATACGCAGTATTTT
many,TRBJ2-7,TRBV3-1,TRBD1,CASSVDRGHYEQYF,TGTGCCAGCAGCGTAGACAGGGGGCATTACGAGCAGTACTTC
-,TRBJ2-2,TRBV25-1,-,CASSEQGNAGELFF,TGTGCCAGCAGTGAACAGGGTAATGCCGGGGAGCTGTTTTTT
-,TRBJ1-1,TRBV5-1,-,CASRGGGITNTEAFF,TGCGCCAGCAGAGGGGGGGGGATAACGAACACTGAAGCTTTCTTT
few,TRBJ2-7,TRBV7-9,-,CASSFKVGEQYF,TGTGCCAGCAGCTTTAAAGTTGGCGAGCAGTACTTC
many,TRBJ2-1,TRBV5-1,TRBD2,CASSLAGEAYNEQFF,TGCGCCAGCAGCTTAGCGGGAGAGGCCTACAATGAGCAGTTCTTC
-,TRBJ2-5,TRBV2,-,CASAHPLHVRQNF,TGTGCCAGCGCCCATCCACTCCACGTAAGACAGAACTTC
-,TRBJ2-7,TRBV2,TRBD2,CASTVAGDEQYF,TGTGCCAGCACAGTAGCGGGAGACGAGCAGTACTTC
many,TRBJ2-7,TRBV28,TRBD2,CASTRTSAYEQYF,TGTGCCAGCACCCGGACTAGCGCCTACGAGCAGTACTTC
many,TRBJ1-1,TRBV12-3/TRBV12-4,-,CASSPSRGAEAFF,TGTGCCAGCAGCCCTTCGAGGGGCGCTGAAGCTTTCTTT
many,TRBJ2-7,TRBV11-2,-,CASSNTGFEQYF,TGTGCCAGCAGCAATACAGGGTTCGAGCAGTACTTC
many,TRBJ2-3,TRBV3-1,TRBD2,CASSQSPDGRYTQYF,TGTGCCAGCAGCCAAAGCCCTGACGGGAGGTACACGCAGTATTTT
many,TRBJ2-7,TRBV5-1,-,CASSGSAYEQYF,TGCGCCAGCAGCGGTAGCGCCTACGAGCAGTACTTC
few,TRBJ2-1,TRBV20-1,TRBD2,CSGGGGKDEQFF,TGCAGTGGGGGGGGGGGGAAGGATGAGCAGTTCTTC
-,TRBJ2-5,TRBV5-1,TRBD2,CASSYSGREVETQYF,TGCGCCAGCAGTTACAGCGGGAGGGAAGTAGAGACCCAGTACTTC
few,TRBJ2-2,TRBV12-3/TRBV12-4,-,CASSLGATTGELFF,TGTGCCAGCAGTTTGGGAGCGACCACCGGGGAGCTGTTTTTT
-,TRBJ1-2,TRBV20-1,TRBD1,CSARDTGTGASRVYGYTF,TGCAGTGCTAGAGATACCGGGACAGGGGCCAGCAGGGTCTATGGCTACACCTTC
-,TRBJ2-4,TRBV2,TRBD1,CASSGDRGGKNIQYF,TGTGCCAGCAGCGGGGACAGGGGAGGGAAAAACATTCAGTACTTC
-,TRBJ2-1,TRBV3-1,TRBD2,CASSPRTSGSYNYNEQFF,TGTGCCAGCAGCCCAAGGACTAGCGGGAGTTACAACTACAATGAGCAGTTCTTC
many,TRBJ1-2,TRBV29-1,TRBD1,CSAVDRERRYGYTF,TGCAGCGCCGTGGACAGGGAAAGACGCTATGGCTACACCTTC
few,TRBJ2-4,TRBV12-3/TRBV12-4,-,CASRNRDQKNIQYF,TGTGCCAGCAGGAACCGGGACCAGAAAAACATTCAGTACTTC
-,TRBJ2-3,TRBV7-6,-,CACSLDGEFTDTQYF,TGTGCCTGCAGCTTAGACGGGGAGTTCACAGATACGCAGTATTTT